This T cell receptor beta chain was sequenced during a study of T cells in Graves' hyperthyroidism and ophthalmopathy. Study-level information: Peripheral blood draws took place at initial diagnosis, ahead of any treatment. Study results and caveats: In the blood, most expanded thyroid clonotypes above 0.001 appeared as well.

Researchers took RNA transcripts and amplified the TCR beta CDR3 regions from them. The primer set for the first-round RT-PCR of the TCR CDR3 was HTBI. Each CDR3 protein is one row after TCRdb ran MiXCR on the multiplex PCR reads. The repertoire holds more than 500,000 distinct CDR3 sequences, with more than 15% as singletons. Uncontrolled infection, other autoimmune disease, pregnancy and lactation each barred patients from inclusion. The PBMCs were taken from approximately 11 ml of fresh peripheral blood. This CDR3 spans 14 amino acids. V shed 4 bases and J 8 bases; nucleotides not matched to a gene: 9. The sample holds many counts of this clonotype. The antigen remains unidentified.

Sequencing input: blood. The source is a woman under 40 with Graves' ophthalmopathy. The chain employs TRBV12-3 or TRBV12-4 and TRBJ1-2; 8 bases agree with TRBD1. The CDR3 here is CASSSFRTGSGYTF. For the CDR3, the DNA is TGTGCCAGCAGTTCCTTCAGGACAGGGAGCGGCTACACCTTC.